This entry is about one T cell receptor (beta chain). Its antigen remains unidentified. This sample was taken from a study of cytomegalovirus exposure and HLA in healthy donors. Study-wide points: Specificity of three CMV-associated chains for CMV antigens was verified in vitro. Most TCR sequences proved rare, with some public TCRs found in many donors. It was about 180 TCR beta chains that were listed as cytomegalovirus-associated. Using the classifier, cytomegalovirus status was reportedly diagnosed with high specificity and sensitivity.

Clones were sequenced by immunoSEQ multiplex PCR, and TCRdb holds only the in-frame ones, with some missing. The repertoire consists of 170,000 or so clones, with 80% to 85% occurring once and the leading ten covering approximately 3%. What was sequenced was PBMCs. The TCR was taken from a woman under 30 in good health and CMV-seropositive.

CDR3 nucleotide sequence: TGTGCCAGCAGCGTGACAGGGAGCAATCAGCCCCAGCATTTT. Translating gives CASSVTGSNQPQHF. V and J are TRBV7-8 and TRBJ1-5; 7 positions agree with TRBD1. The CDR3 is 14 residues long. The J segment lost 1 base and the V segment lost 5 bases, leaving 2 bases of the junction unmatched. Germline CDR1 is SGHVS and CDR2 is FQNEAQ. Combining the CDR3 with reference TRBV7-8 and TRBJ1-5 gives the whole variable domain GAGVSQSPRYKVAKRGQDVALRCDPISGHVSLFWYQQALGQGPEFLTYFQNEAQLDKSGLPSDRFFAERPEGSVSTLKIQRTQQEDSAVYLCASSVTGSNQPQHFGDGTRLSIL.